These 27 T cell receptor beta chains share one sample of origin, sequenced in a study of response to subunit inactivated influenza vaccine. TCRdb redid the calling of the RT-PCR reads with MiXCR, one entry per CDR3 protein. The repertoire has 530,000 or so distinct CDR3 sequences, about 14% of them found once; the top ten carry around 10%. This specimen consisted of PBMCs from blood, obtained 12 days after vaccination. The receptors come from a man between 45 and 60 years old who received an inactivated influenza vaccine.

The V gene is TRBV20-1, the J gene TRBJ2-7, with D perhaps matching TRBD1 (5 bases). CDR3 size: 14 residues. V dropped 6 bases and J dropped 6 bases, with 21 bases sitting between them. CDR1 DFQATT and CDR2 SNEGSKA come from the germline V gene (reference sequence). CDR3 sequence (DNA): TGCAGTGCCCTCCCGCAGGGAATATTGGCCGAGCAGTACTTC. Translation gives CSALPQGILAEQYF.

The chain has TRBV28 and TRBJ2-2, with 7 bases matching TRBD1. This CDR3 is 15 amino acids long. J was trimmed by 4 bases and V by 7 bases; bases with no gene match: 9. Germline lookup yields CDR1 MDHEN and CDR2 SYDVKM. CDR3 protein: CASTRTGLGTGELFF. Written as DNA, the CDR3 is TGTGCCAGCACCCGGACAGGACTCGGCACCGGGGAGCTGTTTTTT.

The chain links TRBV6-5 to TRBJ2-3; D gene uncertain. Per the germline V gene, CDR1 is MNHEY and CDR2 is SVGAGI. The CDR3 runs to 14 residues. V was shortened by 2 bases and J by 6 bases, with 12 bases between the two germline ends. The CDR3 nucleotides are TGTGCCAGCAGTTACGGGGAAAAAGGCGATACGCAGTATTTT. It yields the protein CASSYGEKGDTQYF.

The chain uses TRBV7-9 and TRBJ2-7; 8 bases align to TRBD1. There are 15 residues in the CDR3. CDR1 and CDR2 from the germline V gene are SEHNR and FQNEAQ (reference sequence). V lost 5 bases and J lost 7; bases outside the gene matches: 13. The CDR3 DNA reads TGTGCCAGCAGCGATGGACAGGGCGGACAGCGGGAGCAGTACTTC. Translated: CASSDGQGGQREQYF.

There are a few counts of this clonotype. The chain couples TRBV19 to TRBJ1-1, with 7 nucleotides matching TRBD1. The CDR3 is 13 amino acids. Trimming took 8 bases from V and 4 from J; bases not matched to a gene: 7. Germline CDR1 LNHDA, CDR2 SQIVND (reference sequence). The CDR3 DNA reads as TGTGCCAGTTCGAGGGGGCAGGTCACTGAAGCTTTCTTT. Amino acid sequence: CASSRGQVTEAFF.

The CDR3 DNA reads as TGTGCCAGCAGTCACTCCCGGGAGAGCTGGGATACGCAGTATTTT. Amino acid sequence: CASSHSRESWDTQYF. The chain links TRBV14 to TRBJ2-3, with a tentative D call TRBD2 (6 bases). The CDR3 is made up of 15 amino acids. Looked up from germline, CDR1 is SGHDN and CDR2 is FVKESK. Trimming shortened V by 6 bases and J by 6 bases, and 19 bases separated the two germline ends.

The chain recombines TRBV12-3 or TRBV12-4 with TRBJ2-1; D unresolved. The CDR3 loop spans 12 amino acids. V was clipped by 6 bases and J by 8 bases, with 11 bases between them. The CDR3 DNA sequence: TGTGCCAGCAGCCCCCCAAGAGATGAGCAGTTCTTC. This gives the protein CASSPPRDEQFF.

V usage is TRBV29-1 and J usage is TRBJ2-5; the match to TRBD2 covers 7 bases. The trim removed 3 bases at V and 3 bases at J, leaving 16 bases unmatched. CDR3 length: 17 residues. CDR1 SQVTM and CDR2 ANQGSEA come from the germline V gene. Here the CDR3 reads CSVEGPGMASGKETQYF. The CDR3 region has the DNA TGCAGCGTTGAGGGGCCTGGAATGGCTAGCGGAAAAGAGACCCAGTACTTC. Complete variable domain (other parts from reference TRBV29-1 and TRBJ2-5): SAVISQKPSRDICQRGTSLTIQCQVDSQVTMMFWYRQQPGQSLTLIATANQGSEATYESGFVIDKFPISRPNLTFSTLTVSNMSPEDSSIYLCSVEGPGMASGKETQYFGPGTRLLVL.

This clonotype was recorded a few times. The J gene is TRBJ2-3, the V gene TRBV28; TRBD2 matches at 13 bases. The CDR3 is 16 amino acids. The V gene end was trimmed by 5 bases and the J gene end by 2 bases; junction bases not matched to a gene: 4. The germline CDR1 and CDR2 sequences are MDHEN and SYDVKM. CDR3 protein: CASSPTSGRDTDTQYF. CDR3 sequence (DNA): TGTGCCAGCAGTCCCACTAGCGGGAGGGACACAGATACGCAGTATTTT.

This clonotype was seen only a few times. The V and J genes are TRBV12-3 or TRBV12-4 and TRBJ2-1, with TRBD2 matching over 10 bases. Trimming at V came to 3 bases and at J to 6 bases, leaving 8 bases not matched to a gene. There are 16 residues in the CDR3. The CDR3 bases are TGTGCCAGCAGTTTCAGCGGGGGGGCCTATGGCAATGAGCAGTTCTTC. Translated, it gives CASSFSGGAYGNEQFF.

Only a few counts were recorded for this clonotype. This sequence joins TRBV7-2 and TRBJ2-2; D is tentatively TRBD1 or TRBD2 (5 bases each). CDR3 length equals 14 residues. The germline CDR1 and CDR2 sequences are SGHTA and FQGNSA. The ends were cut back, 2 bases at V and 6 bases at J, with 10 bases in the middle. Here the CDR3 DNA reads TGTGCCAGCAGCTTATTGGTGGGGGCCGGGGAGCTGTTTTTT. Its translation: CASSLLVGAGELFF.

There are a few counts of this clonotype. The chain carries TRBV25-1 and TRBJ2-7; 8 bases map to TRBD1. In germline, CDR1 is MGHDK, CDR2 SYGVNS. Trimming removed 7 bases from V and 3 bases from J; junction bases left unmatched: 5. The CDR3 consists of 13 residues. The CDR3 DNA sequence: TGTGCCAGCACCGGTGGACAGGGCTACGAGCAGTACTTC. Encoded protein: CASTGGQGYEQYF.

This clonotype has only a few counts. This chain uses TRBV20-1 with TRBJ2-3, with 14 nucleotides matching TRBD2. J was trimmed by 9 bases and V by 6 bases; bases with no gene match: 14. This CDR3 is 16 amino acids long. CDR1 is DFQATT, CDR2 SNEGSKA, per germline (reference sequence). CDR3 protein: CSARLAGGRAGGTQYF. In DNA form, the CDR3 reads TGCAGTGCCAGACTAGCGGGGGGGCGGGCAGGAGGCACGCAGTATTTT.

About this clonotype: The junction differs from germline at one of its ends, possibly a read error. This chain joins TRBV18 and TRBJ2-5; 10 positions match TRBD1. The CDR3 consists of 14 residues. Germline V gene lookup returns CDR1 KGHSH and CDR2 LQKENI. This CDR3 reads CTSSRQGAKETQYF. CDR3 bases: TGTACCAGCTCAAGACAGGGGGCAAAAGAGACCCAGTACTTC.

At least ten counts were recorded for this clonotype. The junction differs from germline at one of its ends, possibly a read error. The chain combines TRBV7-9 with TRBJ1-2; D uncertain. This CDR3 spans 12 amino acids. CDR1 is SEHNR and CDR2 is FQNEAQ in the germline V gene (reference sequence). The CDR3, as DNA: TGTGCCAGCAGCTTAGGTAACGATGGCTACACCTTC. This sequence encodes CASSLGNDGYTF.

This clonotype has ten or more counts. V and J are TRBV7-2 and TRBJ2-3; D remains ambiguous. Per the germline V gene, CDR1 is SGHTA and CDR2 is FQGNSA. V lost 4 bases to trimming and J lost 0 bases, with 5 bases between them. The CDR3 extends over 13 amino acids. Here the CDR3 DNA reads TGTGCCAGCAGCTCGCAGAGCACAGATACGCAGTATTTT. It encodes CASSSQSTDTQYF.

V and J are TRBV20-1 and TRBJ1-1; D remains unclear. CDR1 and CDR2 from the germline V gene are DFQATT and SNEGSKA (reference sequence). The CDR3 is made up of 16 amino acids. V lost 0 bases and J lost 4, with 18 bases in between. CDR3 region: CSARETGGNLVTEAFF. The CDR3 nucleotides read TGCAGTGCTAGAGAAACCGGTGGCAATCTGGTCACTGAAGCTTTCTTT.

This chain connects TRBV9 to TRBJ2-3; TRBD1 matches 8 bases. Germline values: CDR1 SGDLS, CDR2 YYNGEE. This CDR3 contains 13 residues. The J segment lost 2 bases and the V segment lost 7 bases, leaving 3 bases of the junction unmatched. CDR3 loop: CASGQGVTDTQYF. The CDR3 DNA reads TGTGCCAGCGGACAGGGTGTCACAGATACGCAGTATTTT.

V gene TRBV4-2 combines with J gene TRBJ2-3; 9 nucleotides line up with TRBD2. Germline assignment: CDR1 LGHNA and CDR2 YNFKEQ. The J segment lost 6 bases and the V segment lost 0 bases, leaving 7 bases of the junction unmatched. The CDR3 totals 16 residues. CDR3 protein: CASSQDGRGGGDTQYF. In DNA, the CDR3 is TGTGCCAGCAGCCAAGATGGGCGGGGGGGCGGCGATACGCAGTATTTT.

In this sample, this clonotype turned up once. A much larger clone lies one base from this, so it may be a read error. The chain uses TRBV27 and TRBJ2-2, with D possibly matching TRBD2 (6 bases). Germline lookup yields CDR1 MNHEY and CDR2 SMNVEV (reference sequence). CDR3 size: 16 residues. This CDR3 is CASSLNWGDEAGDLFF. The CDR3 region has the DNA TGTGCCAGCAGTTTAAACTGGGGGGATGAGGCCGGGGATCTGTTTTTT.

V is TRBV5-1 and J is TRBJ2-1, with TRBD2 as a possible D gene (5 bases). The CDR3 runs to 16 residues. The germline V gene has CDR1 SGHRS and CDR2 YFSETQ. The V and J ends lost 2 bases and 6 bases respectively, with 18 bases between them. CDR3 protein: CASSLRGSFWGNEQFF. The CDR3 bases are TGCGCCAGCAGCTTAAGAGGGTCGTTCTGGGGCAATGAGCAGTTCTTC.

V gene TRBV9 combines with J gene TRBJ2-1, with 7 bases fitting TRBD1. V shed 3 bases, J shed 6 bases, and the junction held 12 bases outside the gene matches. In germline, CDR1 is SGDLS, CDR2 YYNGEE. There are 16 residues in the CDR3. The DNA for the CDR3 is TGTGCCAGCAGCGCCCCTACTAAGGGGGCGGGCAATGAGCAGTTCTTC. Amino acids: CASSAPTKGAGNEQFF.

The V call is TRBV4-3, the J call TRBJ1-1, with no clear D. CDR3 length: 15 residues. Trimming left V 0 bases short and J 3 bases short, with 11 bases between. Germline CDR1 and CDR2: LGHNA and YSLEER. Written as DNA, the CDR3 is TGCGCCAGCAGCCAAGATGACGGCATATACACTGAAGCTTTCTTT. Its translation is CASSQDDGIYTEAFF.

The rearrangement links TRBV12-3 or TRBV12-4 to TRBJ1-5, with D uncertain. Trimming removed 1 base from V and 6 bases from J, with 7 bases in between. This CDR3 is 13 amino acids long. CDR3 sequence reads: CASSLEVVQPQHF. CDR3 sequence (DNA): TGTGCCAGCAGTTTAGAGGTGGTTCAGCCCCAGCATTTT.

The genes are TRBV2 and TRBJ2-5; the D is unclear. The CDR3 runs to 14 residues. Germline V gene sequence: CDR1 SNHLY, CDR2 FYNNEI. V was trimmed by 3 bases and J by 2 bases, leaving 10 bases between them. The CDR3 loop is CASSDQLGQETQYF. CDR3 bases: TGTGCCAGCAGTGATCAGCTGGGGCAAGAGACCCAGTACTTC.

In this sample, this clonotype turned up a few times. This rearrangement joins TRBV19 to TRBJ2-3, with 7 bases identical to TRBD2. J gave up 6 bases and V 5 bases, and 14 bases lay outside the gene matches. The germline CDR1 and CDR2 sequences are LNHDA and SQIVND (reference sequence). The CDR3 runs 16 residues. This CDR3 is CASSAERTRTRDTQYF. The CDR3 DNA follows: TGTGCCAGTAGTGCGGAAAGGACTAGAACAAGGGATACGCAGTATTTT.

This clonotype was seen only a few times. The chain employs TRBV5-1 and TRBJ2-7, with D uncertain. CDR1 SGHRS and CDR2 YFSETQ come from the germline V gene. This CDR3 spans 13 amino acids. V dropped 4 bases and J dropped 3 bases, with 11 bases sitting between them. The CDR3 reads CASSHGVRYEQYF. The CDR3 DNA reads TGCGCCAGCAGCCATGGGGTGCGCTACGAGCAGTACTTC.